This is a list of T cell receptor beta chains from one sample in a study of lymphopenia after photon versus proton radiotherapy. The method was immunoSEQ multiplex PCR; TCRdb's version includes in-frame clones alone and lacks a portion of them. Among more than 35,000 clones listed, more than 70% were seen once. Sequencing used peripheral blood, obtained from a patient treated with photon-based radiotherapy. The receptors shown here come from a man aged 50 or older with gastric cancer. Each CDR3 is given with its conserved first and last residue. The D gene is left open where the match is weak. Clone size is shown for a subset of rows, as once, few, many or a class of expanded clone.

clone_size	v_call	j_call	d_call	cdr3_aa	cdr3_nt
.	TRBV4-3	TRBJ2-7	.	CASSQDEGEGSYEQYF	TGCGCCAGCAGCCAAGATGAGGGGGAGGGCTCCTACGAGCAGTACTTC
once	TRBV5-5	TRBJ2-2	TRBD2	CASSLRLAGTRELFF	TGTGCCAGCAGCCTCAGACTAGCGGGGACCCGGGAGCTGTTTTTT
once	TRBV7-9	TRBJ2-3	.	CASSLVLADTQYF	TGTGCCAGCAGCTTAGTCCTAGCAGATACGCAGTATTTT
.	TRBV19	TRBJ2-1	TRBD1	CASSIRDRANEQFF	TGTGCCAGTAGTATCAGGGACAGGGCGAATGAGCAGTTCTTC
.	TRBV7-2	TRBJ2-7	TRBD2	CASSPRLEGTSGSFYEQYF	TGTGCCAGCAGCCCCCGCCTAGAAGGGACTAGCGGGAGTTTCTACGAGCAGTACTTC
.	TRBV15	TRBJ2-3	TRBD2	CATSRPSSGRGTDTQYF	TGTGCCACCAGCAGACCCTCGAGCGGGAGGGGCACAGATACGCAGTATTTT
.	TRBV7-2	TRBJ2-4	.	CASSLELGTAKNIQYF	TGTGCCAGCAGCTTAGAACTCGGGACAGCCAAAAACATTCAGTACTTC
.	TRBV27	TRBJ2-3	TRBD2	CASSFQAGIVNTDTQYF	TGTGCCAGCAGTTTCCAAGCGGGAATTGTAAACACAGATACGCAGTATTTT
.	TRBV20-1	TRBJ1-2	.	CSARTGEGYTF	TGCAGTGCTAGGACCGGGGAGGGCTACACCTTC
.	TRBV28	TRBJ1-1	.	CASSLPAGGQPEAFF	TGTGCCAGCAGTCTACCAGCGGGGGGTCAACCTGAAGCTTTCTTT
.	TRBV9	TRBJ2-5	TRBD2	CASSEGTSGSETQYF	TGTGCCAGCAGCGAGGGGACTAGCGGGAGTGAGACCCAGTACTTC
.	TRBV19	TRBJ2-1	.	CASTRSGVSEQFF	TGTGCCAGTACCCGGTCGGGAGTCTCTGAGCAGTTCTTC
medium-sized	TRBV6-1	TRBJ2-2	.	CASSEGGETGELFF	TGTGCCAGCAGTGAAGGGGGGGAAACCGGGGAGCTGTTTTTT
.	TRBV6-1	TRBJ2-7	.	CASSEFVGSYEQYF	TGTGCCAGCAGTGAATTTGTCGGCTCCTACGAGCAGTACTTC
.	TRBV7-9	TRBJ1-1	.	CASSLGPGLAFF	TGTGCCAGCAGCTTAGGCCCAGGGTTAGCTTTCTTT
few	TRBV7-2	TRBJ1-5	TRBD1	CASSLETGGYQPQHF	TGTGCCAGCAGCTTAGAGACAGGGGGCTATCAGCCCCAGCATTTT
.	TRBV5-8	TRBJ1-2	.	CASSPGQGRYGYGYTF	TGTGCCAGCAGCCCAGGTCAGGGGCGGTATGGCTATGGCTACACCTTC
.	TRBV7-2	TRBJ2-7	.	CASSSYRVTYEQYF	TGTGCCAGCAGCTCCTACAGGGTTACCTACGAGCAGTACTTC
.	TRBV4-3	TRBJ2-3	.	CASSQEGVSRDTQYF	TGCGCCAGCAGCCAAGAAGGTGTGTCCCGAGATACGCAGTATTTT
.	TRBV5-1	TRBJ1-1	.	CASSLTGSAADTEAFF	TGCGCCAGCAGCTTAACAGGGTCGGCAGCGGACACTGAAGCTTTCTTT
.	TRBV18	TRBJ2-3	.	CASSPPSLADTQYF	TGTGCCAGCTCACCACCGTCGTTAGCAGATACGCAGTATTTT
.	TRBV29-1	TRBJ2-1	.	CSVVGSSRNYNEQFF	TGCAGCGTTGTCGGGAGCAGTCGAAACTACAATGAGCAGTTCTTC
.	TRBV7-9	TRBJ1-3	.	CALRGSSGNTIYF	TGTGCCCTGCGAGGGTCTTCTGGAAACACCATATATTTT
.	TRBV6-5	TRBJ2-7	.	CASSGPGLYSYEQYF	TGTGCCAGCAGTGGACCGGGACTCTACTCCTACGAGCAGTACTTC
once	TRBV5-1	TRBJ2-7	TRBD2	CASSIRTSGPLQKYF	TGCGCCAGCAGCATTAGGACTAGCGGACCCCTACAGAAGTACTTC
.	TRBV19	TRBJ2-1	TRBD2	CASSMSSGRTYNEQFF	TGTGCCAGTAGTATGAGTAGCGGGAGGACCTACAATGAGCAGTTCTTC
.	TRBV7-2	TRBJ2-2	TRBD1	CASSGGQFAGTGELFF	TGTGCCAGCAGCGGGGGACAGTTCGCCGGCACCGGGGAGCTGTTTTTT
.	TRBV6-5	TRBJ2-5	.	CASSYSIGRGLETQYF	TGTGCCAGCAGTTACTCGATTGGTCGGGGCTTAGAGACCCAGTACTTC